These T cell receptor beta chains were read from a single sample in a study of blood T cell repertoires in COVID-19. Generated by immunoSEQ multiplex PCR, the TCRdb table keeps only in-frame clones and is missing some. The sample holds fewer than 200,000 clones; around 82% are singletons and the top ten take roughly 5.2%. The specimen was PBMCs or T cells enriched from blood (not recorded which). All receptors come from a woman aged 60 to 75 with acute COVID-19. CDR3s include the opening cysteine and the closing phenylalanine or tryptophan. Each record gives: V gene, D gene, J gene, clone size, CDR3 DNA, CDR3 protein. D genes are given only for firm matches. Some rows mark clone size as missing; the rest say once, few, many or name a class of expanded clone.

>TRBV6-2/TRBV6-3|TRBD1|TRBJ1-2|.
TGTGCCAGCAGTGGACCGGGACAGGGGAACTATGGCTACACCTTC
CASSGPGQGNYGYTF
>TRBV7-9|.|TRBJ1-5|.
TGTGCCAGCAAACCATGGGGGGGGCCCCAGCATTTT
CASKPWGGPQHF
>TRBV4-1|.|TRBJ1-1|.
TGCGCCAGCAGCCATCCGACAAGGAACACTGAAGCTTTCTTT
CASSHPTRNTEAFF
>TRBV5-8|TRBD1|TRBJ2-2|.
TGTGCCAGCAGCCATCTACGAGTCTATCGACAGGGTGGGGCCGGGGAGCTGTTTTTT
CASSHLRVYRQGGAGELFF
>TRBV5-1|TRBD1|TRBJ1-5|.
TGCGCCAGCAGCTTCGGGACAGACTATAGCAATCAGCCCCAGCATTTT
CASSFGTDYSNQPQHF
>TRBV27|.|TRBJ1-1|once
TGTGCCGCGCGCTCTCCAAGCACTGAAGCTTTCTTT
CAARSPSTEAFF
>TRBV27|TRBD1|TRBJ1-3|.
TGTGCCAGCGGCCCCGGACAGGGTTATGGAAACACCATATATTTT
CASGPGQGYGNTIYF
>TRBV28|.|TRBJ1-1|.
TGTGCCAGCAGTTCCCCTGGGCAGGGGAACACTGAAGCTTTCTTT
CASSSPGQGNTEAFF
>TRBV24-1|TRBD2|TRBJ2-5|.
TGTGCCACCTCGGACCCATCAAAGGGGAGCGGGGTGGAGACCCAGTACTTC
CATSDPSKGSGVETQYF
>TRBV3-1/TRBV3-2|TRBD2|TRBJ2-1|once
TGTGCCAGCAGCCAACTTAGCGGGAGGGCCGGTGAGCAGTTCTTC
CASSQLSGRAGEQFF
>TRBV12-5|TRBD1|TRBJ2-5|.
TGTGCTAGTGCCCGGACAGGTCAAGAGACCCAGTACTTC
CASARTGQETQYF
>TRBV28|.|TRBJ1-5|few
TGTGCCAGCAGTTTCCTCGATACAGAAAATCAGCCCCAGCATTTT
CASSFLDTENQPQHF
>TRBV7-9|.|TRBJ2-1|.
TGTGCCAGCACCAATACAGAGAGGGCCTACAATGAGCAGTTCTTC
CASTNTERAYNEQFF
>TRBV27|.|TRBJ2-5|.
TGTGCCAGCAGTCCCAGGGCTCACCAAGAGACCCAGTACTTC
CASSPRAHQETQYF
>TRBV27|.|TRBJ1-4|few
TGTGCCAGCAGTCCCGGGGGGAGTTTCAATGAAAAACTGTTTTTT
CASSPGGSFNEKLFF
>TRBV4-3|.|TRBJ1-5|.
TGCGCCAGCAGCCCCGGGGAACATCAGCCCCAGCATTTT
CASSPGEHQPQHF
>TRBV24-1|.|TRBJ2-1|.
TGTGCCACCAGTGATTTTCAGGGAACATACAATGAGCAGTTCTTC
CATSDFQGTYNEQFF